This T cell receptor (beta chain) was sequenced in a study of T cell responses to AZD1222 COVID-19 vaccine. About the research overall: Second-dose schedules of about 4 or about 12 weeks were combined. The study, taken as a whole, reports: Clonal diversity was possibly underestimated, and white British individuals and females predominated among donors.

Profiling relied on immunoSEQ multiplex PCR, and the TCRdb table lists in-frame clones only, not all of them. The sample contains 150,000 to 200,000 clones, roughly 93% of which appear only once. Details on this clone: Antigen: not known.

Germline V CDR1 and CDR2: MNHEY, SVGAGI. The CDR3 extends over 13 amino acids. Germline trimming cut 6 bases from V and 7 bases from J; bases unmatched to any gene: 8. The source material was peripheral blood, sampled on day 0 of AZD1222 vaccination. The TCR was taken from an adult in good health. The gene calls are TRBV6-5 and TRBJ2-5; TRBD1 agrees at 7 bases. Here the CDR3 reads CASSLTGSATQYF. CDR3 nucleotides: TGTGCCAGCAGCCTGACAGGGTCAGCGACCCAGTACTTC.